The 9 T cell receptor beta chains reported below all come from one sample, sequenced in a study of kidney transplant recipient with SARS-CoV-2 infection. TCRdb analysed the reads with MiXCR anew, one entry per CDR3 protein. The table lists 200,000 to 300,000 distinct CDR3 sequences, more than 25% of them singletons. The starting material was a blood sample, obtained at baseline and between days 110 and 120 from a kidney transplant recipient. These TCRs come from a male patient younger than 45 who had COVID-19 and was a kidney transplant recipient. Some T cells may possibly be graft donor cells.

In this sample, this clonotype turned up many times. V usage is TRBV12-5 and J usage is TRBJ1-1; D gene uncertain. Trimming pared 6 bases from V and 3 bases from J, leaving 11 bases between. The CDR3 covers 13 residues. The germline CDR1 and CDR2 sequences are LGHNT and FRNRAP. The CDR3 DNA reads TGTGCTAGTGGACCCCCAGAAGACACTGAAGCTTTCTTT. As protein: CASGPPEDTEAFF.

This clonotype showed up many times. The rearrangement uses TRBV27 and TRBJ2-1, with 7 bases aligning to TRBD2. The germline gives CDR1 MNHEY, CDR2 SMNVEV (reference sequence). J gave up 4 bases and V 7 bases, and 13 bases lay outside the gene matches. There are 16 residues in the CDR3. The chain's CDR3 is CASNPLGLESYNEQFF. The CDR3 coding sequence is TGTGCCAGCAACCCTCTCGGACTAGAAAGTTACAATGAGCAGTTCTTC.

Ten or more counts support this clonotype. The J gene is TRBJ2-7, the V gene TRBV7-9; D perhaps matches TRBD2 (7 bases). Trimming removed 5 bases from V and 5 bases from J, with 16 bases in between. Germline V lookup: CDR1 SEHNR, CDR2 FQNEAQ (reference sequence). The CDR3 contains 14 residues. CDR3 sequence: CASSPGAGAHEQYF. As DNA, the CDR3 is TGTGCCAGCAGCCCGGGGGCGGGGGCCCACGAGCAGTACTTC.

Comments on this clonotype: Possible read error: a much larger clone is one base away. This chain uses TRBV27 with TRBJ2-1; no definite D call. This CDR3 has 14 residues. From germline, CDR1 is MNHEY and CDR2 SMNVEV (reference sequence). Deletions cut 5 bases from V and 6 bases from J, with 14 bases between. The DNA of the CDR3 is TGTGCCAGCAGTACTAACGTCACGACCAATGAGCAGTTCTTC. Protein product: CASSTNVTTNEQFF.

This clonotype was seen a handful of times. The chain employs TRBV20-1 and TRBJ2-2; 10 bases are a match to TRBD2. The germline gives CDR1 DFQATT, CDR2 SNEGSKA (reference sequence). The V and J ends lost 6 bases and 7 bases, in that order; junction bases with no gene match: 14. This CDR3 is 16 amino acids long. DNA of the CDR3: TGCAGTGCCCTTTCGGGTAGCGGGAGGACCCGCGGGGAGCTGTTTTTT. Amino acid sequence: CSALSGSGRTRGELFF.

This clonotype was recorded at least ten times. The rearrangement uses TRBV2 and TRBJ2-2; 9 bases are shared with TRBD1. Trimming cost V 8 bases and J 9 bases; bases outside gene matches: 10. The CDR3 loop spans 14 amino acids. Looked up from germline, CDR1 is SNHLY and CDR2 is FYNNEI. Written as DNA, the CDR3 is TGTGCCAGCGGGGGGACAGGGACGTTCAGGGAGCTGTTTTTT. Its protein is CASGGTGTFRELFF.

Ten or more counts support this clonotype. The genes are TRBV3-1 and TRBJ2-5; D gene unclear. Per the germline V gene, CDR1 is LGHDT and CDR2 is YNNKEL (reference sequence). CDR3 length: 17 amino acids. Deletions cut 4 bases from V and 5 bases from J, with 23 bases between. CDR3 loop: CASSRPVPISFSETQYF. In nucleotides, the CDR3 is TGTGCCAGCAGCCGACCGGTTCCCATTTCTTTCTCTGAGACCCAGTACTTC.

This clonotype showed up many times. V is TRBV12-3 or TRBV12-4 and J is TRBJ1-3; the D gene is possibly TRBD1 (6 bases). The CDR3 loop spans 15 amino acids. The V and J ends lost 1 base and 3 bases respectively, with 10 bases between them. The CDR3 DNA reads as TGTGCCAGCAGTTTAGTTGGGGGGCTTGGAAACACCATATATTTT. It translates to CASSLVGGLGNTIYF.

This clonotype was detected a few times. The chain combines TRBV5-6 with TRBJ2-2, with TRBD1 matching over 7 bases. The trim removed 0 bases at V and 4 bases at J, leaving 0 bases unmatched. Germline CDR1 SGHDT, CDR2 YYEEEE. CDR3 length: 14 amino acids. In nucleotides, the CDR3 is TGTGCCAGCAGCTTGGGGACAGGCACCGGGGAGCTGTTTTTT. Its translation is CASSLGTGTGELFF.